These T cell receptor beta chains were read from a single sample in a study of T cell responses to AZD1222 COVID-19 vaccine. Libraries were prepared by immunoSEQ multiplex PCR; TCRdb keeps only in-frame clonotypes and omits some of them. The data hold 150,000 or so clones, with 80% to 95% observed a single time. The specimen was peripheral blood, collected on day 0 of AZD1222 vaccination. The receptor set was obtained from an adult in good health. Each CDR3 is given with its conserved first and last residue. Each record gives: D gene, clone size, J gene, V gene, CDR3 protein, CDR3 DNA. D genes are given only for firm matches. Size is stated for part of the rows, as once, few or many counts, or as a class when the clone is expanded.

D: .; size: .; J: TRBJ1-1; V: TRBV2; CDR3: CASRSGGLNTEAFF; DNA: TGTGCCAGCAGGAGCGGGGGCTTGAACACTGAAGCTTTCTTT
D: .; size: once; J: TRBJ2-2; V: TRBV6-4; CDR3: CASSTTENTGELFF; DNA: TGTGCCAGCAGTACTACAGAGAACACCGGGGAGCTGTTTTTT
D: .; size: .; J: TRBJ1-5; V: TRBV19; CDR3: CASTGETGNQPQHF; DNA: TGTGCCAGTACCGGGGAGACCGGCAATCAGCCCCAGCATTTT
D: .; size: .; J: TRBJ1-2; V: TRBV29-1; CDR3: CSVEDRGDGYTF; DNA: TGCAGCGTTGAAGATCGGGGGGATGGCTACACCTTC
D: TRBD2; size: .; J: TRBJ2-7; V: TRBV9; CDR3: CASSAGLAWQGHEQYF; DNA: TGTGCCAGCAGTGCTGGACTAGCGTGGCAAGGTCACGAGCAGTACTTC
D: TRBD1; size: .; J: TRBJ1-1; V: TRBV19; CDR3: CASSIAGGTEAFF; DNA: TGTGCCAGTAGTATAGCAGGGGGCACTGAAGCTTTCTTT
D: TRBD1; size: .; J: TRBJ1-2; V: TRBV7-2; CDR3: CASSPPGTAYGYTF; DNA: TGTGCCAGCAGCCCCCCCGGGACAGCATATGGCTACACCTTC
D: TRBD1; size: .; J: TRBJ2-3; V: TRBV28; CDR3: CASQEGGQGADTQYF; DNA: TGTGCCAGCCAGGAAGGGGGACAGGGGGCAGATACGCAGTATTTT
D: .; size: .; J: TRBJ1-1; V: TRBV18; CDR3: CASSDEQVVTEAFF; DNA: TGTGCCAGCTCAGACGAACAGGTGGTCACTGAAGCTTTCTTT
D: TRBD2; size: .; J: TRBJ2-4; V: TRBV19; CDR3: CASSMPSGKNIQYF; DNA: TGTGCCAGTAGTATGCCTAGCGGCAAAAACATTCAGTACTTC
D: TRBD2; size: .; J: TRBJ2-2; V: TRBV9; CDR3: CASSARTRDAGELFF; DNA: TGTGCCAGCAGCGCCCGGACTAGAGACGCCGGGGAGCTGTTTTTT
D: .; size: .; J: TRBJ2-2; V: TRBV19; CDR3: CASTPRDTGELFF; DNA: TGTGCCAGTACCCCCAGGGACACCGGGGAGCTGTTTTTT
D: .; size: .; J: TRBJ2-3; V: TRBV29-1; CDR3: CSVGRRGLYPDTQYF; DNA: TGCAGCGTTGGCCGCAGGGGCCTCTACCCAGATACGCAGTATTTT
D: .; size: .; J: TRBJ1-5; V: TRBV3-1/TRBV3-2; CDR3: CASSQKVGGKRHF; DNA: TGTGCCAGCAGCCAAAAAGTGGGGGGAAAAAGGCATTTT
D: .; size: .; J: TRBJ1-5; V: TRBV3-1/TRBV3-2; CDR3: CASSQADQPQHF; DNA: TGTGCCAGCAGCCAAGCGGATCAGCCCCAGCATTTT
D: TRBD1; size: few; J: TRBJ1-1; V: TRBV7-8; CDR3: CASSLATGGATEAFF; DNA: TGTGCCAGCAGCTTAGCGACAGGGGGCGCGACTGAAGCTTTCTTT
D: .; size: .; J: TRBJ2-7; V: TRBV12-3/TRBV12-4; CDR3: CASRRTGYEQYF; DNA: TGTGCCAGCAGGCGGACGGGCTACGAGCAGTACTTC
D: .; size: .; J: TRBJ1-2; V: TRBV24-1; CDR3: CATFYRGGYTF; DNA: TGTGCCACCTTTTATAGGGGTGGCTACACCTTC
D: .; size: few; J: TRBJ1-2; V: TRBV6-5; CDR3: CASSYRANYGYTF; DNA: TGTGCCAGCAGTTACAGGGCCAACTATGGCTACACCTTC
D: TRBD1; size: .; J: TRBJ1-2; V: TRBV7-9; CDR3: CASSLAGQGNYGYTF; DNA: TGTGCCAGCAGCTTAGCGGGACAGGGTAACTATGGCTACACCTTC
D: .; size: .; J: TRBJ1-4; V: TRBV27; CDR3: CASSLSRDRTNEKLFF; DNA: TGTGCCAGCAGTTTATCCCGGGACCGAACTAATGAAAAACTGTTTTTT
D: .; size: .; J: TRBJ1-2; V: TRBV27; CDR3: CASSRNGGMNYGYTF; DNA: TGTGCCAGCAGCCGCAACGGGGGCATGAACTATGGCTACACCTTC
D: .; size: .; J: TRBJ2-5; V: TRBV7-6; CDR3: CASSLFVFRASAQETQYF; DNA: TGTGCCAGCAGCTTATTCGTCTTCCGGGCTAGCGCTCAAGAGACCCAGTACTTC
D: .; size: .; J: TRBJ1-1; V: TRBV19; CDR3: CASSPDSTGRYTEAFF; DNA: TGTGCCAGTAGTCCAGATAGTACAGGGAGGTACACTGAAGCTTTCTTT
D: .; size: .; J: TRBJ2-3; V: TRBV5-4; CDR3: CASSSTGQGADTQYF; DNA: TGTGCCAGCAGCTCCACGGGCCAGGGCGCAGATACGCAGTATTTT